A selection of T cell receptor beta chains follows, all from one sample in a study of cytomegalovirus exposure and HLA in healthy donors. TCRdb keeps only in-frame clones here, not all; method: immunoSEQ multiplex PCR. This sample has about 250,000 clones, with around 80% found just once. The sample was PBMCs. The receptors stem from a girl under 10 years old in good health and CMV-seronegative. CDR3s include the opening cysteine and the closing phenylalanine or tryptophan. The D gene is left open where the match is weak.

>NA|TRBV29-1|TRBJ2-1
CSVSAGRFWNEQFF
>NA|TRBV27|TRBJ2-7
CASSPAGGLYEQYF
>NA|TRBV5-1|TRBJ2-7
CASSPGSQNAYEQYF
>TRBD2|TRBV27|TRBJ2-5
CASSPRRGSNPGAGVRETQYF
>NA|TRBV11-2|TRBJ1-2
CASSFAGDGYTF
>NA|TRBV7-6|TRBJ2-7
CASSLVGADEQYF
>NA|TRBV18|TRBJ2-7
CASSHRVEEQYF
>NA|TRBV7-9|TRBJ1-6
CASSLGVQAGHHNSPLHF
>TRBD1|TRBV10-1|TRBJ1-5
CASSPTGGVSNQPQHF
>NA|TRBV5-8|TRBJ1-1
CASSLREGTGEVF
>NA|TRBV5-1|TRBJ2-1
CASSPLRLPYNEQFF
>TRBD1|TRBV10-3|TRBJ2-2
CAITLGLPGQGNTGELFF
>NA|TRBV28|TRBJ1-2
CASSSGGQSNYGYTF
>TRBD2|TRBV7-2|TRBJ2-1
CASSWVAGGGSYNEQFF
>TRBD1|TRBV5-6|TRBJ1-5
CASSLGPLGGRNQPQHF
>TRBD1|TRBV20-1|TRBJ1-2
CSAWTGFGYTF
>NA|TRBV28|TRBJ1-2
CASSSPGMYGYTF
>NA|TRBV7-9|TRBJ1-2
CASSPGQNFYGYTF
>NA|TRBV4-1|TRBJ2-7
CASSQALGSGTYEQYF
>NA|TRBV7-9|TRBJ1-6
CASSPPQNNNSPLHF
>NA|TRBV9|TRBJ1-2
CASSVGRTANYGYTF
>TRBD2|TRBV29-1|TRBJ2-3
CSVVAGDPDTQYF
>TRBD2|TRBV27|TRBJ2-7
CASSSLTSGSYEQYF
>NA|TRBV7-3|NA
CASSPKGGAGYEQYF
>TRBD1|TRBV7-9|TRBJ2-2
CASSSRTGNTGELFF
>NA|TRBV6-1|TRBJ2-2
CASSGSVFTYTGELFF
>NA|TRBV6-1|TRBJ1-2
CASSEALTRQQINYGYTF
>NA|TRBV19|TRBJ1-1
CASNAPTGYMNTEAFF
>TRBD1|TRBV11-2|TRBJ1-5
CASSGVRDRGMIGNQPQHF
>NA|TRBV27|TRBJ1-5
CASSFRVNQPQHF
>NA|TRBV5-1|TRBJ1-1
CASSLWGDDTEAFF
>TRBD2|TRBV29-1|TRBJ2-7
CSVGGQGLAGDYEQYF
>NA|TRBV7-9|TRBJ1-2
CASSGGGSGHNYGYTF
>TRBD2|TRBV15|TRBJ2-1
CATSSGTSGEQFF
>TRBD1|TRBV10-3|TRBJ2-1
CAIRERTGRRLRNEQFF
>TRBD1|TRBV5-1|TRBJ2-7
CASRLWDRGRKQYF
>NA|TRBV19|TRBJ1-5
CASRTSRARNQPQHF
>TRBD1|TRBV7-9|TRBJ1-2
CASSLGTAYGYTF
>NA|TRBV28|TRBJ1-2
CASSSPGQTNYGYTF
>TRBD1|TRBV5-1|TRBJ2-7
CASSRQGAEVDEQYF
>NA|TRBV5-1|TRBJ1-4
CASSPGEATNEKLFF
>NA|TRBV25-1|TRBJ2-5
CASSKTRETQYF
>NA|TRBV19|TRBJ2-6
CASSVRALTPLGANVLTF
>NA|TRBV5-1|TRBJ1-3
CASSLGHAGNTIYF
>TRBD1|TRBV4-1|TRBJ1-1
CASSQEQGAVGTEAFF
>TRBD1|TRBV7-8|TRBJ2-5
CASSRTHGQGEETQYF
>TRBD1|TRBV10-2|TRBJ2-7
CASRPRDRGPYEQYF
>NA|TRBV28|TRBJ2-5
CASSLWGRGQTETQYF
>TRBD2|TRBV6-4|TRBJ2-1
CASSQYTSGSYNEQFF
>NA|TRBV7-9|TRBJ1-1
CASSRWGGRLMNTEAFF
>NA|TRBV5-1|TRBJ1-1
CASSLLRGTGTEAFF
>NA|TRBV19|TRBJ2-7
CASSAGGGARTFWYEQYF
>TRBD2|TRBV7-9|TRBJ2-3
CASRSSGRGGTDTQYF
>TRBD2|TRBV25-1|TRBJ2-5
CASSETGTSGETQYF
>NA|TRBV28|TRBJ1-2
CASSLRDDGYTF
>NA|TRBV7-2|TRBJ1-5
CASSLGDQPQHF
>NA|TRBV6-4|TRBJ2-2
CASSDSGSTNTGELFF
>NA|TRBV2|TRBJ1-5
CASSVVSANQPQHF
>TRBD2|TRBV11-3|TRBJ2-2
CASSLGSGVVNTGELFF